Listed below are T cell receptor beta chains from one sample, sequenced in a study of shared clonotypes between healthy human individuals. Sequencing was performed with immunoSEQ multiplex PCR; in TCRdb, only in-frame clones are kept and a portion is missing. Of almost 750,000 clones in the sample, roughly 72% were seen once. The sample was memory CD4+ T cells sorted from blood. The receptors shown here come from a woman in her twenties or thirties in good health. Both conserved end residues are part of each CDR3. A D gene is named only where the DNA matches it firmly. Not every row has a clone size; where given, it reads once, few, many or a size class.

d_call,v_call,clone_size,cdr3_length,j_call,cdr3_aa,cdr3_nt
.,TRBV27,.,15,TRBJ2-7,CASRWRVDSSYEQYF,TGTGCCAGCCGGTGGCGGGTCGATAGCTCCTACGAGCAGTACTTC
.,TRBV28,.,13,TRBJ2-3,CASISPNQDTQYF,TGTGCCAGCATCTCCCCCAATCAAGATACGCAGTATTTT
.,TRBV19,.,13,TRBJ2-1,CASSLDRNNEQFF,TGTGCCAGTAGCCTAGACCGAAACAATGAGCAGTTCTTC
.,TRBV28,.,16,TRBJ2-7,CASSQQEGRSGYEQYF,TGTGCCAGCAGTCAACAAGAAGGGAGGTCAGGATACGAGCAGTACTTC
TRBD1,TRBV11-2,.,13,TRBJ1-2,CASSLGTGDGYTF,TGTGCCAGCAGCTTGGGGACAGGGGATGGCTACACCTTC
.,TRBV19,.,14,TRBJ1-2,CASSTPGHRMGYTF,TGTGCCAGTAGTACCCCTGGGCACCGTATGGGCTACACCTTC
.,TRBV11-2,.,15,TRBJ1-1,CASSLGQIMNTEAFF,TGTGCCAGCAGCCTCGGACAGATTATGAACACTGAAGCTTTCTTT
.,TRBV18,.,17,TRBJ2-2,CASSPNGGRGSTGELFF,TGTGCCAGCTCACCGAACGGGGGGCGCGGAAGCACCGGGGAGCTGTTTTTT
.,TRBV14,.,15,TRBJ2-2,CASSQRTGNTGELFF,TGTGCCAGCAGCCAAAGGACGGGGAACACCGGGGAGCTGTTTTTT
.,TRBV6-4,.,12,TRBJ1-2,CASSDAGVGYTF,TGTGCCAGCAGTGACGCGGGCGTTGGCTACACCTTC
.,TRBV5-6,.,12,TRBJ1-3,CASSLLQHTIYF,TGTGCCAGCAGCCTCCTTCAGCACACCATATATTTT
TRBD1,TRBV4-1,.,14,TRBJ1-4,CASSQIDRGEKLFF,TGCGCCAGCAGCCAAATCGACAGGGGTGAAAAACTGTTTTTT
.,TRBV5-8,.,15,TRBJ1-5,CASSTNYYSNQPQHF,TGTGCCAGCAGCACTAATTATTATAGCAATCAGCCCCAGCATTTT
.,TRBV29-1,few,12,TRBJ2-1,CSVEAAGIEQFF,TGCAGCGTTGAAGCGGCAGGTATAGAGCAGTTCTTC
TRBD1,TRBV9,few,15,TRBJ1-2,CASSARTGVSGGYTF,TGTGCCAGCAGCGCCAGGACAGGGGTATCGGGCGGCTACACCTTC
TRBD1,TRBV10-3,.,13,TRBJ1-2,CAISVVETGGYTF,TGTGCCATCAGTGTGGTAGAGACAGGGGGCTACACCTTC
.,TRBV7-9,.,16,TRBJ2-7,CASSLESWESSYEQYF,TGTGCCAGCAGCTTAGAATCTTGGGAGAGCTCCTACGAGCAGTACTTC
.,TRBV25-1,.,15,TRBJ2-7,CASSEEGRGTYEQYF,TGTGCCAGCAGTGAAGAAGGCCGGGGAACCTACGAGCAGTACTTC
.,TRBV5-1,.,15,TRBJ2-3,CASSLGLPSTDTQYF,TGCGCCAGCAGCTTGGGACTTCCTAGCACAGATACGCAGTATTTT
.,TRBV28,few,12,TRBJ1-1,CASSSQPLRAFF,TGTGCCAGCAGTTCACAACCGCTGCGCGCTTTCTTT
TRBD2,TRBV2,many,20,TRBJ2-1,CASRVGRTSGHPSSYNEQFF,TGTGCCAGCAGAGTCGGTCGGACTAGCGGGCATCCAAGCTCCTACAATGAGCAGTTCTTC
.,TRBV7-2,.,16,TRBJ2-4,CASSLGWGMAKNIQYF,TGTGCCAGCAGCTTAGGGTGGGGTATGGCCAAAAACATTCAGTACTTC
TRBD1,TRBV28,.,15,TRBJ2-7,CASSPGDRAVHEQYF,TGTGCCAGCTCGCCCGGGGACAGGGCCGTCCACGAGCAGTACTTC
.,TRBV19,.,13,TRBJ2-7,CASSQASSYEQYF,TGTGCCAGTAGTCAAGCCAGCTCCTACGAGCAGTACTTC
TRBD1,TRBV27,.,15,TRBJ1-5,CASSGDRAGNQPQHF,TGTGCCAGCAGTGGGGACAGGGCCGGCAATCAGCCCCAGCATTTT
.,TRBV4-2,many,15,TRBJ1-5,CASSQERGKPLPQHF,TGTGCCAGCAGCCAAGAACGAGGCAAGCCATTGCCCCAGCATTTT
TRBD1,TRBV5-1,few,14,TRBJ1-4,CASSLEGAGEKLFF,TGCGCCAGCAGCTTAGAGGGGGCGGGTGAAAAACTGTTTTTT
.,TRBV7-9,.,15,TRBJ2-3,CASSPSTGHSDTQYF,TGTGCCAGCAGCCCATCGACGGGCCATTCAGATACGCAGTATTTT
TRBD2,TRBV7-8,once,13,TRBJ2-5,CASTLGGRETQYF,TGTGCCAGTACCCTTGGCGGGAGAGAGACCCAGTACTTC
.,TRBV28,.,13,TRBJ1-2,CASSPRDRYGYTF,TGTGCCAGCAGTCCCAGAGACCGGTATGGCTACACCTTC
.,TRBV5-1,.,14,TRBJ1-1,CASSQTWGNTEAFF,TGCGCCAGCAGCCAGACATGGGGGAACACTGAAGCTTTCTTT
.,TRBV30,many,14,TRBJ1-1,CAWSRAGSKTEAFF,TGTGCCTGGAGTAGGGCAGGGTCAAAAACTGAAGCTTTCTTT
TRBD1,TRBV7-8,.,17,TRBJ2-7,CASSSRFTGTGGYEQYF,TGTGCCAGCAGCTCAAGGTTTACCGGGACAGGAGGCTACGAGCAGTACTTC
TRBD1,TRBV5-4,few,14,TRBJ1-2,CASMSGTGNYGYTF,TGTGCCAGCATGTCCGGGACAGGGAACTATGGCTACACCTTC
.,TRBV2,.,13,TRBJ1-1,CASSPTVNTEAFF,TGTGCCAGCAGTCCGACGGTGAACACTGAAGCTTTCTTT
TRBD2,TRBV4-2,.,16,TRBJ2-5,CASSQVGGALRETQYF,TGTGCCAGCAGCCAAGTCGGGGGGGCGCTCCGAGAGACCCAGTACTTC
.,TRBV30,.,13,TRBJ1-4,CAWSVHAAEALFF,TGTGCCTGGAGTGTACATGCGGCAGAAGCACTGTTTTTT
.,TRBV4-1,.,15,TRBJ1-2,CASSQGSGPGYGYTF,TGCGCCAGCAGCCAAGGGTCGGGGCCGGGCTATGGCTACACCTTC
.,TRBV28,.,14,TRBJ2-3,CASRVGGGADTQYF,TGTGCCAGCAGGGTGGGAGGCGGGGCAGATACGCAGTATTTT
.,TRBV5-1,.,15,TRBJ2-2,CASSSGAQNTGELFF,TGCGCCAGCAGCTCGGGGGCACAGAACACCGGGGAGCTGTTTTTT
TRBD1,TRBV5-4,few,16,TRBJ2-1,CASSLYAGGLHNEQFF,TGTGCCAGCAGCTTGTATGCAGGGGGCCTCCACAATGAGCAGTTCTTC